The rows below give T cell receptor beta chains drawn from one sample of a study of T-cell memory formation after mild COVID-19. TCRdb fed the 5' RACE reads into MiXCR, producing one record per CDR3 protein. The sample comprises around 50,000 distinct CDR3 sequences, 27% of which are singletons, and just under 45% rests with the top ten. The sequencing input was PBMCs or a T cell subset sorted from them (not recorded which). These receptors originate from a man aged 18 to 29 who had mild COVID-19 (a few samples of this study predate the infection). Cell type and time point are not known. The CDR3 runs from the conserved cysteine through the conserved F or W. Clone size, where shown, is once, few, many, or a class for clones that have expanded.

TRBV20-1,few,TRBJ1-2,CSASGSGTVNYGYTF
TRBV29-1,.,TRBJ2-1,CSVEWTSGGNEQFF
TRBV27,.,TRBJ1-1,CASQGFLNTEAFF
TRBV5-8,few,TRBJ2-7,CASSWGAGTGLAEQYF
TRBV4-1,few,TRBJ2-3,CASSQAFLVAVHTDTQYF
TRBV7-6,once,TRBJ2-7,CASSPGPTLYYEQYF
TRBV5-5,.,TRBJ2-1,CASSSRTAGSYNEQFF
TRBV2,.,TRBJ1-3,CASRRDSLNGNTIYF
TRBV5-1,many,TRBJ2-3,CASSLEGQGADTQYF
TRBV15,many,TRBJ2-1,CATNQQGSYNEQFF
TRBV6-2/TRBV6-3,.,TRBJ2-5,CASKVPANRETQYF
TRBV7-9,few,TRBJ2-7,CASSPRDRPHEQYF
TRBV7-8,few,TRBJ2-5,CASSFRDFQETQYF
TRBV20-1,.,TRBJ2-5,CSATGQGIEETQYF
TRBV4-3,.,TRBJ2-2,CATSTGGVNTGELFF
TRBV7-2,few,TRBJ1-5,CASRFTGEGYQPQHF